Each of the 23 T cell receptor beta chains below was sequenced from the same sample in a study of T cell repertoires in cytomegalovirus infection. A single record per CDR3 protein comes from TCRdb applying MiXCR to the reads. Of 700,000 to 850,000 distinct CDR3 sequences listed, about 33% are singletons. No antigen is known for these receptors. The source material was cultured CD8+ T cells from PBMCs, sampled from culture after CMV antigen stimulation. Receptor source: a human donor in good health (CMV status not recorded). Some clones in this sample may be carry-over from other donors' samples.

The CDR3 sequence: CASSTDRGRTEAFF. The CDR3 DNA reads as TGTGCCAGCAGCACGGACAGGGGACGGACTGAAGCTTTCTTT. V is TRBV7-9 and J is TRBJ1-1; TRBD1 aligns across 9 bases. Unmatched junction bases numbered 6, after V lost 5 bases and J lost 5 bases. The CDR3 covers 14 residues. Per the germline V gene, CDR1 is SEHNR and CDR2 is FQNEAQ (reference sequence).

This clonotype was seen only a few times. This chain connects TRBV6-5 to TRBJ1-3; unclear D gene. CDR1 is MNHEY, CDR2 SVGAGI, per germline. The length of the CDR3 is 14 residues. The V gene lost 3 bases and the J gene lost 4 bases, with 10 bases spanning the gap. The CDR3 coding sequence is TGTGCCAGCAGTTATCGGGGTACCGGAAACACCATATATTTT. Its protein is CASSYRGTGNTIYF.

This CDR3 reads CASGTFLDTQYF. The CDR3 nucleotides read TGTGCGTCAGGGACATTCTTGGATACGCAGTATTTT. The chain carries TRBV6-1 and TRBJ2-3, with D possibly TRBD1 on 6 matching bases. The V gene's germline CDR1 is MNHNS and CDR2 SASEGT. The CDR3 has 12 amino acids.

This clonotype was detected only a few times. The J gene is TRBJ2-7, the V gene TRBV12-5, with no clear D. The CDR3 is 14 residues long. Germline CDR1 LGHNT, CDR2 FRNRAP. V was pared by 4 bases and J by 2 bases, with 12 bases between. CDR3 DNA: TGTGCTAGTGGTTATTCTACGGAACCCTACGAGCAGTACTTC. Residues: CASGYSTEPYEQYF.

This clonotype was seen a few times. The rearrangement joins TRBV29-1 to TRBJ1-1; no definite D call. Germline V gene sequence: CDR1 SQVTM, CDR2 ANQGSEA. V was pared by 6 bases and J by 0 bases, with 8 bases between. The CDR3 consists of 12 residues. CDR3 sequence: CSVGRMNTEAFF. DNA of the CDR3: TGCAGCGTCGGACGAATGAACACTGAAGCTTTCTTT.

This chain joins TRBV12-3 or TRBV12-4 and TRBJ1-1, with a weak D call TRBD1 (6 bases). V lost 5 bases to trimming and J lost 8 bases, with 9 bases between them. The length of the CDR3 is 11 residues. In DNA form, the CDR3 reads TGTGCCAGCAGTGAACAGGGCGAAGCTTTCTTT. Its protein is CASSEQGEAFF.

This chain uses TRBV7-9 with TRBJ2-7; D unresolved. V dropped 2 bases and J dropped 6 bases, with 8 bases sitting between them. Germline V gene data show CDR1 as SEHNR and CDR2 as FQNEAQ (reference sequence). The CDR3 contains 12 residues. CDR3 coding DNA: TGTGCCAGCAGCTTAAATGGGCTCGAGCAGTACGTC. This gives the protein CASSLNGLEQYV.

This clonotype was seen repeatedly, ten times or more. The chain has TRBV10-3 and TRBJ1-1; 7 bases align to TRBD1. CDR3 length equals 19 residues. Losses at the gene ends were 2 bases for V and 0 bases for J; bases not matched to a gene: 15. Germline lookup yields CDR1 ENHRY and CDR2 SYGVKD. The CDR3 loop is CAISEPNDDRVYMNTEAFF. The DNA of the CDR3 is TGTGCCATCAGTGAGCCGAACGATGACAGGGTCTACATGAACACTGAAGCTTTCTTT.

This clonotype was seen only once. The CDR3 region has the DNA TGTGCCAGCAGTTGGGCGCTAGCGGGGGCGACAGATACGCAGTATTTT. It codes for CASSWALAGATDTQYF. The chain couples TRBV3-1 to TRBJ2-3, with 10 bases lining up with TRBD2. The CDR3 has 16 residues. CDR1 and CDR2 from the germline V gene are LGHDT and YNNKEL (reference sequence). V dropped 6 bases and J dropped 3; count of bases not matched to a gene: 9.

The chain carries TRBV7-6 and TRBJ1-5; tentative D call: TRBD1 (6 bases). This CDR3 contains 15 residues. Germline loops: CDR1 SGHVS, CDR2 FNYEAQ. Trimming took off 5 bases at V and 2 bases at J, with 13 bases between the two ends. CDR3 nucleotides: TGTGCCAGCAGCGATCCAGGGGTGGGCAATCAGCCCCAGCATTTT. Protein sequence: CASSDPGVGNQPQHF.

The J gene is TRBJ1-2, the V gene TRBV24-1; no clear D gene. This CDR3 has 13 residues. V lost 2 bases, J lost 2 bases, and 5 bases lay in between. Germline lookup yields CDR1 KGHDR and CDR2 SFDVKD. DNA of the CDR3: TGTGCCACCAGTGATTCGCTAAACTATGGCTACACCTTC. It specifies CATSDSLNYGYTF.

This clonotype has more than one count but fewer than ten. The V and J genes are TRBV12-3 or TRBV12-4 and TRBJ2-7, with 12 nucleotides matching TRBD2. The CDR3 has 18 residues. Trimming removed 5 bases from V and 0 bases from J; junction bases left unmatched: 11. The CDR3 is CASSRGLAGTQDSYEQYF. The CDR3 nucleotides read TGTGCCAGCAGTCGCGGACTAGCGGGGACACAAGACTCCTACGAGCAGTACTTC.

There are a few counts of this clonotype. This chain links TRBV6-1 with TRBJ2-3, with 8 bases identical to TRBD1. V was clipped by 5 bases and J by 2 bases; unmatched bases: 9. Germline V gene data show CDR1 as MNHNS and CDR2 as SASEGT. The CDR3 contains 16 residues. The CDR3 DNA reads as TGTGCCAGCAGTCCCTTTTTGGGACAGGCCACAGATACGCAGTATTTT. It translates to CASSPFLGQATDTQYF.

This chain links TRBV7-2 with TRBJ2-1; 9 bases map to TRBD2. The CDR3 totals 16 residues. J gave up 0 bases and V 5 bases, and 5 bases lay outside the gene matches. Germline V gene data show CDR1 as SGHTA and CDR2 as FQGNSA. The CDR3 is CASSVFSGSSYNEQFF. CDR3 nucleotide sequence: TGTGCCAGCAGCGTTTTTAGCGGGAGCTCCTACAATGAGCAGTTCTTC.

The rearrangement joins TRBV6-6 to TRBJ2-1, with D perhaps matching TRBD1 or TRBD2 (5 bases each). This CDR3 has 17 amino acids. Looked up from germline, CDR1 is MNHNY and CDR2 is SVGAGI (reference sequence). V was pared by 0 bases and J by 3 bases, with 15 bases between. The CDR3 DNA reads as TGTGCCAGCAGTTACTCGAGGGGAACTACAAACTACAATGAGCAGTTCTTC. This translates into CASSYSRGTTNYNEQFF.

This clonotype has a count of ten or more. V is TRBV7-8 and J is TRBJ2-7; no clear D gene. V lost 5 bases to trimming and J lost 1 base, with 3 bases between them. Germline V CDR1 and CDR2: SGHVS, FQNEAQ. This CDR3 is built from 11 residues. CDR3 sequence (DNA): TGTGCCAGCAGCCTATCCTACGAGCAGTACGTC. Translation gives CASSLSYEQYV.

This chain uses TRBV27 with TRBJ1-1; D is unresolved. The germline V gene has CDR1 MNHEY and CDR2 SMNVEV (reference sequence). Trimming took 1 base from V and 4 from J, leaving 7 bases between them. The CDR3 is 13 amino acids. The DNA for the CDR3 is TGTGCCAGCAGTTTATTTTTAGGCACTGAAGCTTTCTTT. This encodes CASSLFLGTEAFF.

This clonotype was observed a few times. The J gene is TRBJ1-1, the V gene TRBV19; D unresolved. Germline assignment: CDR1 LNHDA and CDR2 SQIVND (reference sequence). With 8 bases removed from V and 1 base from J, the gap between germline ends came to 17 bases. This CDR3 has 15 residues. The CDR3 spells CASVHIVGPNTEAFF. The DNA for the CDR3 is TGTGCCAGTGTACATATCGTAGGCCCGAACACTGAAGCTTTCTTT. The whole variable domain, filled in from reference TRBV19 and TRBJ1-1, reads DGGITQSPKYLFRKEGQNVTLSCEQNLNHDAMYWYRQDPGQGLRLIYYSQIVNDFQKGDIAEGYSVSREKKESFPLTVTSAQKNPTAFYLCASVHIVGPNTEAFFGQGTRLTVV.

The rearrangement uses TRBV19 and TRBJ1-5, with D uncertain. The CDR3 totals 13 residues. CDR1 and CDR2 (germline): LNHDA, SQIVND (reference sequence). Trimming took off 5 bases at V and 1 base at J, with 6 bases between the two ends. CDR3 amino acids: CASSGKSNQPQHF. The CDR3 coding sequence is TGTGCCAGTAGTGGTAAGAGCAATCAGCCCCAGCATTTT.

V gene TRBV12-3 or TRBV12-4 combines with J gene TRBJ1-2; D may be TRBD1 (6 bases). The CDR3 covers 15 residues. With 2 bases removed from V and 4 bases from J, the gap between germline ends came to 14 bases. CDR3 amino acids: CASSLMTGVSYGYTF. The CDR3 nucleotides read TGTGCCAGCAGTTTAATGACAGGAGTTTCCTATGGCTACACCTTC.

There are many counts of this clonotype. This chain connects TRBV7-8 to TRBJ1-1; D perhaps matches TRBD1 (6 bases). Germline V gives CDR1 SGHVS, CDR2 FQNEAQ. Trimming cost V 4 bases and J 1 base, with 10 bases left between them. This CDR3 spans 14 amino acids. CDR3 loop: CASSSDRSNTEAFF. The DNA of the CDR3 is TGTGCCAGCAGCTCGGACAGATCGAACACTGAAGCTTTCTTT.

This clonotype was seen a handful of times. The V and J genes are TRBV6-5 and TRBJ2-5; D perhaps matches TRBD1 (6 bases). In germline, CDR1 is MNHEY, CDR2 SVGAGI. The CDR3 runs 14 residues. Trimming removed 0 bases at V and 5 bases at J, with 10 bases between. CDR3 sequence: CASSYSGQGETQYF. CDR3 DNA sequence: TGTGCCAGCAGTTACTCGGGGCAGGGGGAGACCCAGTACTTC.

This clonotype has just a few counts. The rearrangement joins TRBV19 to TRBJ1-5; a weak D match, TRBD1 (5 bases). The CDR3 runs 15 residues. CDR1 is LNHDA and CDR2 is SQIVND in the germline V gene (reference sequence). V was trimmed by 3 bases and J by 2 bases, leaving 11 bases between them. The CDR3 reads CASSIRDDRNQPQHF. The CDR3 DNA follows: TGTGCCAGTAGTATCCGGGACGATCGCAATCAGCCCCAGCATTTT.